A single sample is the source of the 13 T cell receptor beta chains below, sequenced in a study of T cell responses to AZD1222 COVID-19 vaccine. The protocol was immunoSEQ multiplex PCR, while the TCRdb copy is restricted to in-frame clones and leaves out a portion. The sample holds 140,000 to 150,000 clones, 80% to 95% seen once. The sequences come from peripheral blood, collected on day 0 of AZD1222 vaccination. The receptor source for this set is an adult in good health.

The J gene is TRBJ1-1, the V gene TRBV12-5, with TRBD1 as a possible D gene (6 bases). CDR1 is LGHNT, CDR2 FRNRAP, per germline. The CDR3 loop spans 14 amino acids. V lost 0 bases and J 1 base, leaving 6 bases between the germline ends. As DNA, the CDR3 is TGTGCTAGTGGTTTGGTAGGGGGGAACACTGAAGCTTTCTTT. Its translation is CASGLVGGNTEAFF.

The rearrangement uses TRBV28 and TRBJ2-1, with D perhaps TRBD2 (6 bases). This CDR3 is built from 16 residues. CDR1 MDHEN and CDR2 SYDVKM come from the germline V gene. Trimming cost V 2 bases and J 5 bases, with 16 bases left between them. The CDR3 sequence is CASSLLGRLLNNEQFF. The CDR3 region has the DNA TGTGCCAGCAGTTTACTTGGGAGGTTACTCAACAATGAGCAGTTCTTC.

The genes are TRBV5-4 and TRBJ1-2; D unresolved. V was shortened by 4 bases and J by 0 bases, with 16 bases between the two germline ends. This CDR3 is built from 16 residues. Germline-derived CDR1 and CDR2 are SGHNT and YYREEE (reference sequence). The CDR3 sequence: CASSPESDVPNYGYTF. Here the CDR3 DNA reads TGTGCCAGCAGCCCCGAGTCGGACGTACCTAACTATGGCTACACCTTC.

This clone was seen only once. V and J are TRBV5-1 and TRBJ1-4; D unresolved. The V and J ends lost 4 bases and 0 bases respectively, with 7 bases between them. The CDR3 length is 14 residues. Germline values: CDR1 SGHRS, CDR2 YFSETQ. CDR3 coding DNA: TGCGCCAGCAGCGCAGGTGCAACTAATGAAAAACTGTTTTTT. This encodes CASSAGATNEKLFF.

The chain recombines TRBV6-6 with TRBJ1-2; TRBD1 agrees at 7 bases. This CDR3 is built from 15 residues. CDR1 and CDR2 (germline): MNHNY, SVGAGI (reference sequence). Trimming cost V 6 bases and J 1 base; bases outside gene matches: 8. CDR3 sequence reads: CASRDRQGNNYGYTF. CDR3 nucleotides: TGTGCCAGCAGGGATAGACAGGGAAATAACTATGGCTACACCTTC.

The CDR3 bases are TGTGCCAGCAGCTTGAACAGGGGAGAAAAACTGTTTTTT. Translated: CASSLNRGEKLFF. V is TRBV5-8 and J is TRBJ1-4, with 7 bases that match TRBD1. The CDR3 is 13 residues long. The V gene's germline CDR1 is SGHTS and CDR2 YDEGEE. J lost 8 bases, V lost 1 base, and 2 bases had no gene match.

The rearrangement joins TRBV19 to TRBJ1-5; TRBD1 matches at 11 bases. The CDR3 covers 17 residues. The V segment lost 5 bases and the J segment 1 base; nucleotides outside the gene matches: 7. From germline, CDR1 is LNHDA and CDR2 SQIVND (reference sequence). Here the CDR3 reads CASSRGQGARSNQPQHF. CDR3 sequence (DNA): TGTGCCAGTAGTCGAGGACAGGGGGCTAGGAGCAATCAGCCCCAGCATTTT.

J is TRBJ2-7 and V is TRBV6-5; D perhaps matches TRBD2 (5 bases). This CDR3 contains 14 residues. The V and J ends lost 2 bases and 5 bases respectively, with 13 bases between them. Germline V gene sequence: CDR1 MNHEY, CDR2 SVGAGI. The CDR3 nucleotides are TGTGCCAGCAGTTACGGAGGCCTTTCAGACGAGCAGTACTTC. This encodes CASSYGGLSDEQYF.

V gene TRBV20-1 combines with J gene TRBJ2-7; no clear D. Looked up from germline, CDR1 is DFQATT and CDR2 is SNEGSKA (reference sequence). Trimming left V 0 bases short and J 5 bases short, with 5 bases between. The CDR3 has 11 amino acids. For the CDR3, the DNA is TGCAGTGCTAGAGATTTAAACGAGCAGTACTTC. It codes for CSARDLNEQYF.

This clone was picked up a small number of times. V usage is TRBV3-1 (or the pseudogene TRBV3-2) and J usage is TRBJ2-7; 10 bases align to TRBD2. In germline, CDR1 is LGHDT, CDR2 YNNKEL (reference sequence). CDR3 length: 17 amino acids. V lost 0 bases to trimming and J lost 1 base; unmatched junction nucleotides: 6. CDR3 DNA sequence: TGTGCCAGCAGCCAAGAGTCCTGGACTAGCGGTTCCTACGAGCAGTACTTC. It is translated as CASSQESWTSGSYEQYF.

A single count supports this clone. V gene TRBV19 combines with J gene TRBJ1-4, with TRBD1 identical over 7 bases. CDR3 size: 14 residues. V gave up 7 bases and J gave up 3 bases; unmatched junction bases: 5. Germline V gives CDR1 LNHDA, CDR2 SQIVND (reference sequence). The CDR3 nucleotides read TGTGCCAGTACCCACAGGGGACCTAATGAAAAACTGTTTTTT. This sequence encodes CASTHRGPNEKLFF.

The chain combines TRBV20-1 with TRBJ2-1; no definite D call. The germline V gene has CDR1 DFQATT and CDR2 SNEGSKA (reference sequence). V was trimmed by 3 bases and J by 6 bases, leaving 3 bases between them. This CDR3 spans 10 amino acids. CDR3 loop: CSARSNEQFF. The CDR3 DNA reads TGCAGTGCTAGGAGCAATGAGCAGTTCTTC.

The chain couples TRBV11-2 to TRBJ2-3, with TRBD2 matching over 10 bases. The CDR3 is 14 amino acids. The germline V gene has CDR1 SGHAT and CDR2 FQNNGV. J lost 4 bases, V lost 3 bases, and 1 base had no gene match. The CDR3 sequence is CASSFSGRPDTQYF. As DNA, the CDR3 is TGTGCCAGCAGCTTTAGCGGGAGGCCAGATACGCAGTATTTT.